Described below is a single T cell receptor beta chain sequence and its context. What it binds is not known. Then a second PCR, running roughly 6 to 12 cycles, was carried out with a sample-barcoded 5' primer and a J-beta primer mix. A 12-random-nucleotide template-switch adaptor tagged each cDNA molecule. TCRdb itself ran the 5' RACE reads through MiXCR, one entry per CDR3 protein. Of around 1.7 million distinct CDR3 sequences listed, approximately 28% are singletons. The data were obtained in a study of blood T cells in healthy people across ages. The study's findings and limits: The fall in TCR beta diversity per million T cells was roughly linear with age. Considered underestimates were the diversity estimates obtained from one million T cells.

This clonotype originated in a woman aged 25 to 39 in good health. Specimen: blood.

This chain's CDR3 is CASSFEPGLAGISGNTQYF. The CDR3 nucleotides are TGCGCCAGCAGCTTCGAACCGGGACTAGCGGGTATCTCCGGTAATACGCAGTATTTT. This chain joins TRBV5-1 and TRBJ2-3; 12 bases line up with TRBD2. Losses at the gene ends were 2 bases for V and 7 bases for J; bases not matched to a gene: 17. The CDR3 loop spans 19 amino acids. The germline gives CDR1 SGHRS, CDR2 YFSETQ.